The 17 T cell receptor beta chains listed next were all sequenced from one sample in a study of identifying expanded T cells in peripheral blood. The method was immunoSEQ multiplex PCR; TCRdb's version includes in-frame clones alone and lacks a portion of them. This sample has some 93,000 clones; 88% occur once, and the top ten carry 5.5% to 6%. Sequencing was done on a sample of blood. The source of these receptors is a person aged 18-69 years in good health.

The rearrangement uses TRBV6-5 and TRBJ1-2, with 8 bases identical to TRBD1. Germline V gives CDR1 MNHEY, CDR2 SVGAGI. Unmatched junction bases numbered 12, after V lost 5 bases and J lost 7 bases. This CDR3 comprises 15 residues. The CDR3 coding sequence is TGTGCCAGCAGTGTACAGGGGGTAGGTGCGAGTGGCTACACCTTC. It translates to CASSVQGVGASGYTF.

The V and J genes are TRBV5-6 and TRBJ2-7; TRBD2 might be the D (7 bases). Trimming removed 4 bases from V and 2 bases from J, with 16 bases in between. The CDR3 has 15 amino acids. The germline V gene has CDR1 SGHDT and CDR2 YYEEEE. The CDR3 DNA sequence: TGTGCCAGCAGCCCCGTGGGGAGGGGGGCCTACGAGCAGTACTTC. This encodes CASSPVGRGAYEQYF.

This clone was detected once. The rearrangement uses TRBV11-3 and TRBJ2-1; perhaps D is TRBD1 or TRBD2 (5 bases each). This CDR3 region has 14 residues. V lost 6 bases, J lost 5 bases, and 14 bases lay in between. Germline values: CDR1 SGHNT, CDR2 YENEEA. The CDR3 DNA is TGTGCCAGCAGATCCATCGGGACCGACAATGAGCAGTTCTTC. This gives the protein CASRSIGTDNEQFF.

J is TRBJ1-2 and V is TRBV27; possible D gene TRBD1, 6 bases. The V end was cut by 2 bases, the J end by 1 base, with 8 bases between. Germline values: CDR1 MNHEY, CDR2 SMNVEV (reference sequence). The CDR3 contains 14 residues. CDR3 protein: CASSLNRVNYGYTF. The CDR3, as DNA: TGTGCCAGCAGTTTAAACAGGGTTAACTATGGCTACACCTTC.

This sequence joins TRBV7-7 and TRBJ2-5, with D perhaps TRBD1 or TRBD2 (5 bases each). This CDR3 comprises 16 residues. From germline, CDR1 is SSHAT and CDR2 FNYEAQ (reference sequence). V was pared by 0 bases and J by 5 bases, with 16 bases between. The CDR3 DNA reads TGTGCCAGCAGCTTAGCAGGGATTCAGGGCGGGGAGACCCAGTACTTC. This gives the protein CASSLAGIQGGETQYF.

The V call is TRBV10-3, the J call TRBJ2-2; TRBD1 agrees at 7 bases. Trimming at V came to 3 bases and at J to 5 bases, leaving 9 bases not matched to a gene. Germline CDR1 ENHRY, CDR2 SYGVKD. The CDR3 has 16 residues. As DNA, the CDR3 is TGTGCCATCAGTGACAGTCAGGGGGTTAGGACCGGGGAGCTGTTTTTT. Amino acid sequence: CAISDSQGVRTGELFF.

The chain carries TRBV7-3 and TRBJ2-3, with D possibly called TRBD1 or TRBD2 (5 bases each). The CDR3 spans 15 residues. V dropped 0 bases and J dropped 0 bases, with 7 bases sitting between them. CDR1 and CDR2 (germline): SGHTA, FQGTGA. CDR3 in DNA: TGTGCCAGCAGCTTAACAGGGACGAGCACAGATACGCAGTATTTT. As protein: CASSLTGTSTDTQYF.

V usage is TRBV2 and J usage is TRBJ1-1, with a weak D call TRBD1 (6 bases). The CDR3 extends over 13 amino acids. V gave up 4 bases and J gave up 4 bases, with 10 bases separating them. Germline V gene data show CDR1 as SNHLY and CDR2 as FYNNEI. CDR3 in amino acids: CASSGQAGTEAFF. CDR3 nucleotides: TGTGCCAGCAGTGGACAGGCGGGCACTGAAGCTTTCTTT.

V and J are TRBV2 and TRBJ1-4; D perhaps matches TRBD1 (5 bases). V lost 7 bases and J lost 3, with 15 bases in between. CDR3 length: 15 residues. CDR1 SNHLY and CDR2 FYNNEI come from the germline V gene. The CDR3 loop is CASTWGGPANEKLFF. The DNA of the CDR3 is TGTGCCAGCACCTGGGGGGGACCGGCTAATGAAAAACTGTTTTTT.

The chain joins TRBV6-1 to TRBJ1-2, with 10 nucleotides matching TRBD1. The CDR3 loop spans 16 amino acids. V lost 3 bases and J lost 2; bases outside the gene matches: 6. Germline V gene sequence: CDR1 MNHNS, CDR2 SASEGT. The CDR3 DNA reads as TGTGCCAGCAGTGACGCGGGACAGGGGATCAACTATGGCTACACCTTC. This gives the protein CASSDAGQGINYGYTF.

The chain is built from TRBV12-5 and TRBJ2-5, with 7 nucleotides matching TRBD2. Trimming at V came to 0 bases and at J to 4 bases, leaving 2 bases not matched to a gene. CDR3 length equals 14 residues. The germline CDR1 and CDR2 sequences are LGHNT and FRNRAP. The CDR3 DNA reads TGTGCTAGTGGTTTGGTGGGAGGGCTAGAGACCCAGTACTTC. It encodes CASGLVGGLETQYF.

The CDR3 DNA reads TGTGCCAGCAGCCAGAGGCAGGGGGTCCACAATGAGCAGTTCTTC. Translating it yields CASSQRQGVHNEQFF. The rearrangement links TRBV7-3 to TRBJ2-1; 7 positions agree with TRBD1. CDR1 and CDR2 (germline): SGHTA, FQGTGA. V trimming: 5 bases; J trimming: 5 bases; junction bases outside the gene matches: 9. The CDR3 loop spans 15 amino acids.

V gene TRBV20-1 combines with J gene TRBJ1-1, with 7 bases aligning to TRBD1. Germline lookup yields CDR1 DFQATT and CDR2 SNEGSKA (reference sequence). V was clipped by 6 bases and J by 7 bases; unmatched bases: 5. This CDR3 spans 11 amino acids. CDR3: CSALTGYEAFF. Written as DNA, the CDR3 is TGCAGTGCCCTGACAGGGTATGAAGCTTTCTTT.

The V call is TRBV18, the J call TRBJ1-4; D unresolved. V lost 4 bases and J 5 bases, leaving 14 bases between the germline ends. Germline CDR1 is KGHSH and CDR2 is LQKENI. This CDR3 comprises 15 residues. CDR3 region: CASSLRPVENEKLFF. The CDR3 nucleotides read TGTGCCAGCTCACTTAGGCCGGTGGAAAATGAAAAACTGTTTTTT.

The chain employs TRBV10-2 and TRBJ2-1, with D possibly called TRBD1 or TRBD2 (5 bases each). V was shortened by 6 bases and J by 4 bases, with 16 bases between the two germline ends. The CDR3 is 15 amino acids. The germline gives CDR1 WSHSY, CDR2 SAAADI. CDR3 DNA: TGCGCCAGCAGAACAACGGGGCGACCTTACAATGAGCAGTTCTTC. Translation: CASRTTGRPYNEQFF.

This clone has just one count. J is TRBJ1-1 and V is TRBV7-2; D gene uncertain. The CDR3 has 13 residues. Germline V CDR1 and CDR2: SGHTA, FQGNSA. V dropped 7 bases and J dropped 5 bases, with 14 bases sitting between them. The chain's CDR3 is CASNGQLQTEAFF. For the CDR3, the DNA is TGTGCCAGCAATGGTCAGCTTCAGACTGAAGCTTTCTTT.

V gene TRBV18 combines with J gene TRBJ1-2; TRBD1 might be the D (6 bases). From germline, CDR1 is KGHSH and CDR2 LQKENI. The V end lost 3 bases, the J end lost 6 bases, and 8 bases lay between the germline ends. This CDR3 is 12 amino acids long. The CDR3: CASSPDRNGYTF. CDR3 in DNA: TGTGCCAGCTCACCGGACAGAAATGGCTACACCTTC. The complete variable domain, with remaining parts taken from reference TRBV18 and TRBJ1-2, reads NAGVMQNPRHLVRRRGQEARLRCSPMKGHSHVYWYRQLPEEGLKFMVYLQKENIIDESGMPKERFSAEFPKEGPSILRIQQVVRGDSAAYFCASSPDRNGYTFGSGTRLTVV.